These 31 T cell receptor beta chains were sequenced from one sample in a study of blood T cell repertoires in COVID-19. Generated by immunoSEQ multiplex PCR, the TCRdb table keeps only in-frame clones and is missing some. The data show nearly 250,000 clones, approximately 85% seen once. The sequencing input was PBMCs or T cells enriched from blood (not recorded which). The receptor set was obtained from a woman between 45 and 60 years old with acute COVID-19.

This chain connects TRBV6-5 to TRBJ1-1; possibly TRBD1 for D (5 bases). The germline V gene has CDR1 MNHEY and CDR2 SVGAGI. The CDR3 is made up of 14 amino acids. Trimming cost V 4 bases and J 4 bases, with 13 bases left between them. This chain's CDR3 is CASSLRGGITEAFF. The CDR3, as DNA: TGTGCCAGCAGTTTAAGGGGAGGGATCACTGAAGCTTTCTTT.

The chain couples TRBV5-1 to TRBJ1-2; 8 bases line up with TRBD1. J was trimmed by 6 bases and V by 0 bases; bases with no gene match: 7. Germline values: CDR1 SGHRS, CDR2 YFSETQ. The CDR3 length is 15 residues. In nucleotides, the CDR3 is TGCGCCAGCAGCTTGGGGACAGGGACCCTTGATGGCTACACCTTC. Translated, it gives CASSLGTGTLDGYTF.

The count of this clone is one. The genes are TRBV10-1 and TRBJ2-1, with TRBD1 matching over 10 bases. Germline assignment: CDR1 WNHNN and CDR2 SYGVQD (reference sequence). J gave up 4 bases and V 6 bases, and 9 bases lay outside the gene matches. CDR3 size: 16 residues. CDR3 sequence: CASRDPVGQGYNEQFF. The CDR3 bases are TGCGCCAGCAGGGACCCCGTGGGACAGGGGTACAATGAGCAGTTCTTC.

The chain has TRBV5-1 and TRBJ2-3; 10 nucleotides match TRBD1. This CDR3 has 16 amino acids. CDR1 is SGHRS, CDR2 YFSETQ, per germline. The V segment lost 4 bases and the J segment 2 bases; nucleotides outside the gene matches: 7. The CDR3 DNA reads TGCGCCAGCAGCCTCGGACAGGGGGACGTCACAGATACGCAGTATTTT. This codes for CASSLGQGDVTDTQYF.

This clone was seen a single time. The chain uses TRBV9 and TRBJ2-7, with TRBD1 matching over 10 bases. This CDR3 has 15 residues. Unmatched junction bases numbered 6, after V lost 0 bases and J lost 6 bases. Germline CDR1 is SGDLS and CDR2 is YYNGEE. In DNA form, the CDR3 reads TGTGCCAGCAGCGTAGCGGGACAGGGGTCGGGCGAGCAGTACTTC. Encoded protein: CASSVAGQGSGEQYF.

The chain combines TRBV30 with TRBJ1-6; D call uncertain. Trimming removed 5 bases at V and 9 bases at J, with 14 bases between. Germline V gives CDR1 GTSNPN, CDR2 SVGIG (reference sequence). This CDR3 has 13 residues. In DNA form, the CDR3 reads TGTGCCTGGGGACTCGTGGGCCGTTCACCCCTCCACTTT. It specifies CAWGLVGRSPLHF.

The chain employs TRBV7-2 and TRBJ1-3, with a weak D call TRBD1 (6 bases). V dropped 5 bases and J dropped 2 bases, with 16 bases sitting between them. This CDR3 has 16 amino acids. CDR1 and CDR2 from the germline V gene are SGHTA and FQGNSA. The CDR3: CASSRRTGGAGNTIYF. The CDR3 DNA reads TGTGCCAGCAGCAGGCGCACGGGGGGCGCTGGAAACACCATATATTTT.

A few counts support this clone. The chain links TRBV6-2 or TRBV6-3 to TRBJ2-1; D is possibly TRBD2 (7 bases). Germline CDR1 and CDR2: MNHEY and SVGEGT. The CDR3 consists of 18 residues. Trimming cost V 5 bases and J 3 bases, with 23 bases left between them. The chain's CDR3 is CASSPIRGAVLFYNEQFF. The CDR3 DNA follows: TGTGCCAGCAGTCCCATTCGGGGGGCCGTCTTGTTCTACAATGAGCAGTTCTTC.

This rearrangement joins TRBV3-1 (or the pseudogene TRBV3-2) to TRBJ1-1, with D possibly being TRBD1 (6 bases). The germline V gene encodes CDR1 LGHDT and CDR2 YNNKEL (reference sequence). V dropped 3 bases and J dropped 5 bases, with 13 bases sitting between them. The CDR3 consists of 14 residues. This CDR3 is CASSHGGSGTEAFF. DNA of the CDR3: TGTGCCAGCAGCCATGGGGGCTCGGGAACTGAAGCTTTCTTT.

The rearrangement uses TRBV12-5 and TRBJ1-5; D ambiguous. Trimming removed 5 bases at V and 1 base at J, with 6 bases between. The CDR3 contains 13 residues. Germline V gene sequence: CDR1 LGHNT, CDR2 FRNRAP. CDR3 sequence (DNA): TGTGCTAGTGGTATACGGAGCAATCAGCCCCAGCATTTT. Amino acid sequence: CASGIRSNQPQHF.

The chain links TRBV19 to TRBJ1-5; 7 nucleotides align to TRBD1. V trimming: 5 bases; J trimming: 6 bases; junction bases outside the gene matches: 1. This CDR3 spans 12 amino acids. Germline V gene data show CDR1 as LNHDA and CDR2 as SQIVND (reference sequence). The CDR3 DNA follows: TGTGCCAGTAGTCCAGGGGGTCAGCCCCAGCATTTT. Amino acid sequence: CASSPGGQPQHF.

The rearrangement uses TRBV5-1 and TRBJ2-7; possible D gene TRBD1, 5 bases. Germline V gene data show CDR1 as SGHRS and CDR2 as YFSETQ. This CDR3 is 15 amino acids long. The V end was cut by 0 bases, the J end by 2 bases, with 12 bases between. The CDR3 reads CASSLDRLPAYEQYF. DNA of the CDR3: TGCGCCAGCAGCTTGGACAGGTTGCCGGCCTACGAGCAGTACTTC.

The V call is TRBV19, the J call TRBJ2-6, with TRBD1 matching over 7 bases. J gave up 0 bases and V 8 bases, and 1 base lay outside the gene matches. The length of the CDR3 is 14 residues. Germline loops: CDR1 LNHDA, CDR2 SQIVND (reference sequence). For the CDR3, the DNA is TGTGCCAGTGGACAGGTCTCTGGGGCCAACGTCCTGACTTTC. Amino acid sequence: CASGQVSGANVLTF.

On this clone: The junction departs from the called germline gene at one end, perhaps through a read error. This rearrangement joins TRBV11-3 to TRBJ2-1; tentative D call: TRBD2 (6 bases). This CDR3 has 12 amino acids. Germline V gives CDR1 SGHNT, CDR2 YENEEA. CDR3 in DNA: TGTGCCAGCAGCCCCGACGGGACTTTCAGTGTCTTC. This gives the protein CASSPDGTFSVF.

V is TRBV19 and J is TRBJ2-6; 8 positions match TRBD1. Germline V lookup: CDR1 LNHDA, CDR2 SQIVND (reference sequence). The CDR3 consists of 18 residues. The V gene end was trimmed by 7 bases and the J gene end by 4 bases; junction bases not matched to a gene: 15. The CDR3 nucleotides read TGTGCCAGTACCCCCCTGGGGCAGGGGGCAGAGGGGGCCAACGTCCTGACTTTC. Translating it yields CASTPLGQGAEGANVLTF.

This sequence joins TRBV3-1 (or the pseudogene TRBV3-2) and TRBJ1-2; 7 bases line up with TRBD1. Germline lookup yields CDR1 LGHDT and CDR2 YNNKEL (reference sequence). V was pared by 5 bases and J by 4 bases, with 10 bases of the junction left unmatched. The CDR3 totals 15 residues. CDR3 sequence (DNA): TGTGCCAGCAGCTTATCGGGACAGCCTCTCTATGGCTACACCTTC. Residues: CASSLSGQPLYGYTF.

The genes are TRBV10-2 and TRBJ1-1, with TRBD1 matching over 7 bases. The V gene end was trimmed by 4 bases and the J gene end by 5 bases; junction bases not matched to a gene: 4. Germline V gene lookup returns CDR1 WSHSY and CDR2 SAAADI. The CDR3 sequence is 13 residues long. CDR3 in amino acids: CASSGQGATEAFF. Here the CDR3 DNA reads TGCGCCAGCAGTGGACAGGGAGCTACTGAAGCTTTCTTT.

The CDR3 here is CASSVAAGQTGNTIYF. As DNA, the CDR3 is TGTGCCAGCAGCGTAGCCGCAGGACAGACTGGAAACACCATATATTTT. V usage is TRBV9 and J usage is TRBJ1-3; tentative D call: TRBD1 (6 bases). This CDR3 comprises 16 residues. Germline loops: CDR1 SGDLS, CDR2 YYNGEE. Trimming took 0 bases from V and 2 from J, leaving 12 bases between them.

The chain employs TRBV4-3 and TRBJ1-2, with D possibly being TRBD1 (5 bases). Trimming stripped 4 bases from V and 5 bases from J, with 23 bases between. The germline V gene encodes CDR1 LGHNA and CDR2 YSLEER. This CDR3 is built from 17 residues. The CDR3 DNA sequence: TGCGCCAGCAGCCCGACCCCGTTGGAGGGACTTCAGTATGGCTACACCTTC. Translated, it gives CASSPTPLEGLQYGYTF.

The sample holds one count of this clone. The chain employs TRBV6-2 or TRBV6-3 and TRBJ1-2; 9 bases are a match to TRBD1. Germline CDR1 MNHEY, CDR2 SVGEGT. Losses at the gene ends were 2 bases for V and 6 bases for J; bases not matched to a gene: 4. This CDR3 contains 14 residues. The CDR3 spells CASSYQTGGNGYTF. The DNA for the CDR3 is TGTGCCAGCAGTTACCAGACAGGGGGGAATGGCTACACCTTC.

This chain connects TRBV9 to TRBJ1-6, with unresolved D. Trimming pared 0 bases from V and 6 bases from J, leaving 7 bases between. The length of the CDR3 is 14 residues. Germline V gene data show CDR1 as SGDLS and CDR2 as YYNGEE. CDR3 region: CASSVELINSPLHF. In nucleotides, the CDR3 is TGTGCCAGCAGCGTAGAGCTGATTAATTCACCCCTCCACTTT.

J is TRBJ2-3 and V is TRBV5-6, with 9 bases fitting TRBD1. The ends lost 4 bases at V and 7 bases at J; junction bases unmatched: 10. The length of the CDR3 is 15 residues. Looked up from germline, CDR1 is SGHDT and CDR2 is YYEEEE. CDR3 in DNA: TGTGCCAGCAGCCCACGGACAGGGGTCCGTTATACGCAGTATTTT. This gives the protein CASSPRTGVRYTQYF.

The chain is built from TRBV19 and TRBJ1-5, with unresolved D. The CDR3 runs to 17 residues. Germline V gene lookup returns CDR1 LNHDA and CDR2 SQIVND (reference sequence). Trimming removed 2 bases from V and 2 bases from J, with 16 bases in between. CDR3 DNA sequence: TGTGCCAGTAGTATACCTACAGTTCCGCGAGGCAATCAGCCCCAGCATTTT. This sequence encodes CASSIPTVPRGNQPQHF.

Only a few counts were recorded for this clone. The genes are TRBV12-3 or TRBV12-4 and TRBJ2-5, with 7 bases matching TRBD2. This CDR3 is 13 amino acids long. V dropped 6 bases and J dropped 3; count of bases not matched to a gene: 4. The CDR3 here is CASRMAGEETQYF. The CDR3 DNA reads TGTGCCAGCAGAATGGCGGGGGAAGAGACCCAGTACTTC.

This clone was seen a few times. V is TRBV7-9 and J is TRBJ1-6; 8 bases line up with TRBD1. The CDR3 contains 14 residues. The V segment lost 3 bases and the J segment 10 bases; nucleotides outside the gene matches: 5. Germline V CDR1 and CDR2: SEHNR, FQNEAQ (reference sequence). The CDR3 DNA reads TGTGCCAGCAGCTTGTCCAGGGGGCAGTCACCCCTCCACTTT. Encoded protein: CASSLSRGQSPLHF.

This chain's CDR3 is CATSSGSSYNEQFF. As DNA, the CDR3 is TGTGCCACCTCATCCGGGAGCTCCTACAATGAGCAGTTCTTC. The chain carries TRBV24-1 and TRBJ2-1; the D gene is possibly TRBD2 (6 bases). CDR1 and CDR2 from the germline V gene are KGHDR and SFDVKD. CDR3 length: 14 residues. The V gene lost 9 bases and the J gene lost 0 bases, with 11 bases spanning the gap.

The J gene is TRBJ1-5, the V gene TRBV30; a weak D match, TRBD1 (6 bases). CDR1 is GTSNPN, CDR2 SVGIG, per germline (reference sequence). The CDR3 totals 13 residues. The V and J ends lost 5 bases and 6 bases respectively, with 14 bases between them. CDR3 DNA sequence: TGTGCCTGGGCTCAGGGGCATGGTCAGCCCCAGCATTTT. Protein product: CAWAQGHGQPQHF.

The chain couples TRBV3-1 (or the pseudogene TRBV3-2) to TRBJ2-1, with D possibly TRBD1 on 5 matching bases. The CDR3 is 15 amino acids. CDR1 is LGHDT, CDR2 YNNKEL, per germline (reference sequence). The germline V and J ends were trimmed by 2 bases and 6 bases, with 14 bases remaining between them. In DNA form, the CDR3 reads TGTGCCAGCAGCCAACGTACAGGACGGAGCAATGAGCAGTTCTTC. Its protein is CASSQRTGRSNEQFF.

V is TRBV27 and J is TRBJ1-6; D is unresolved. Germline CDR1 reads MNHEY; CDR2 reads SMNVEV (reference sequence). V was clipped by 5 bases and J by 0 bases, with 11 bases between them. This CDR3 has 16 residues. The DNA for the CDR3 is TGTGCCAGCAGTCCAGACACGAGCTCCTATAATTCACCCCTCCACTTT. Its protein is CASSPDTSSYNSPLHF.

The chain is built from TRBV6-5 and TRBJ2-7, with unresolved D. The V end lost 6 bases, the J end lost 3 bases, and 6 bases lay between the germline ends. The germline V gene encodes CDR1 MNHEY and CDR2 SVGAGI. The CDR3 runs to 11 residues. CDR3 sequence reads: CASRYLYEQYF. Written as DNA, the CDR3 is TGTGCCAGCAGGTACCTCTACGAGCAGTACTTC.

The chain combines TRBV9 with TRBJ2-7; 9 nucleotides agree with TRBD1. The V segment lost 0 bases and the J segment 3 bases; nucleotides outside the gene matches: 7. The CDR3 loop spans 16 amino acids. Germline V gene lookup returns CDR1 SGDLS and CDR2 YYNGEE. CDR3 sequence: CASSVGPGQGGYEQYF. The CDR3 DNA sequence: TGTGCCAGCAGCGTAGGACCGGGACAGGGAGGCTACGAGCAGTACTTC.